The next 16 T cell receptor beta chains were all read from a single sample in a study of long-term antiretroviral therapy in people with HIV. Runs used v3.0 of the immunoSEQ assay and were done at survey level. The table came from immunoSEQ multiplex PCR; TCRdb's copy has only in-frame clones and leaves some out. This table holds approximately 17,000 clones, around four fifths found once. The sequenced sample was unsorted PBMCs, obtained less than 2.2 years before starting antiretroviral therapy. Receptor source: a man aged 30 to 45 with HIV.

This rearrangement joins TRBV27 to TRBJ1-6, with 9 bases fitting TRBD1. This CDR3 has 15 amino acids. With V trimmed by 0 bases and J by 8 bases, 2 bases remained unmatched. CDR1 and CDR2 from the germline V gene are MNHEY and SMNVEV (reference sequence). The CDR3 spells CASSLSGTGHSPLHF. CDR3 bases: TGTGCCAGCAGTTTATCTGGGACAGGGCATTCACCCCTCCACTTT.

This clone has a handful of counts. This sequence joins TRBV11-2 and TRBJ1-2; D gene uncertain. The CDR3 runs to 13 residues. Trimming cost V 5 bases and J 3 bases, with 10 bases left between them. Germline CDR1 SGHAT, CDR2 FQNNGV. The CDR3 reads CASSLAADYGYTF. DNA of the CDR3: TGTGCCAGCAGCCTAGCTGCGGACTATGGCTACACCTTC.

The genes are TRBV25-1 and TRBJ2-3, with D possibly TRBD1 on 6 matching bases. The V and J ends lost 6 bases and 3 bases respectively, with 16 bases between them. The CDR3 loop spans 15 amino acids. CDR1 is MGHDK, CDR2 SYGVNS, per germline. The CDR3 protein is CASRDPGVPTDTQYF. The CDR3 DNA follows: TGTGCCAGCAGGGACCCAGGGGTTCCAACAGATACGCAGTATTTT.

The CDR3 spells CASSESTEAFF. DNA for the CDR3: TGCGCCAGCAGTGAGTCGACTGAAGCTTTCTTT. V usage is TRBV10-2 and J usage is TRBJ1-1; D not resolved. The CDR3 extends over 11 amino acids. Germline lookup yields CDR1 WSHSY and CDR2 SAAADI. V dropped 0 bases and J dropped 5 bases, with 1 base sitting between them.

The V and J genes are TRBV9 and TRBJ2-5; D is possibly TRBD1 (5 bases). Looked up from germline, CDR1 is SGDLS and CDR2 is YYNGEE. Deletions cut 2 bases from V and 1 base from J, with 12 bases between. There are 15 residues in the CDR3. The chain's CDR3 is CASSVGHGSQETQYF. CDR3 DNA sequence: TGTGCCAGCAGCGTCGGACACGGCAGCCAAGAGACCCAGTACTTC.

V is TRBV4-1 and J is TRBJ2-5; D may be TRBD1 (5 bases). CDR3 length equals 15 residues. Germline CDR1 and CDR2: MGHRA and YSYEKL. V was shortened by 4 bases and J by 5 bases, with 17 bases between the two germline ends. CDR3 DNA sequence: TGCGCCAGCAGCCTCGGACAAGCGATTCGGGAGACCCAGTACTTC. Encoded protein: CASSLGQAIRETQYF.

The chain employs TRBV6-5 and TRBJ1-2; D gene ambiguous. The CDR3 length is 14 residues. Germline V gene data show CDR1 as MNHEY and CDR2 as SVGAGI. Deletions cut 2 bases from V and 6 bases from J, with 13 bases between. The CDR3 is CASSYLGNVDGYTF. For the CDR3, the DNA is TGTGCCAGCAGTTACCTAGGGAATGTGGATGGCTACACCTTC.

The rearrangement uses TRBV7-9 and TRBJ2-1; D not resolved. Trimming took off 1 base at V and 9 bases at J, with 16 bases between the two ends. Germline CDR1 reads SEHNR; CDR2 reads FQNEAQ (reference sequence). This CDR3 is built from 15 residues. The CDR3 region is CASSLEAEFGPEQFF. In nucleotides, the CDR3 is TGTGCCAGCAGCTTAGAGGCGGAGTTCGGGCCTGAGCAGTTCTTC.

V usage is TRBV27 and J usage is TRBJ2-7, with D maybe TRBD2 (5 bases). The germline gives CDR1 MNHEY, CDR2 SMNVEV (reference sequence). V was cut by 4 bases and J by 2 bases, with 9 bases left in between. CDR3 length: 13 amino acids. This chain's CDR3 is CASSSGVTYEQYF. The CDR3, as DNA: TGTGCCAGCAGTTCCGGGGTTACCTACGAGCAGTACTTC.

This clone was seen just once. CDR3 sequence: CASTATPQGETQYF. The DNA of the CDR3 is TGTGCCAGCACGGCTACCCCTCAGGGGGAGACCCAGTACTTC. The chain joins TRBV6-5 to TRBJ2-5; D might be TRBD1 (6 bases). This CDR3 region has 14 residues. Germline V lookup: CDR1 MNHEY, CDR2 SVGAGI. V dropped 7 bases and J dropped 5 bases, with 17 bases sitting between them.

The chain is built from TRBV19 and TRBJ2-4; 9 bases match TRBD1. From germline, CDR1 is LNHDA and CDR2 SQIVND (reference sequence). Unmatched junction bases numbered 13, after V lost 5 bases and J lost 5 bases. CDR3 length: 17 residues. The CDR3 coding sequence is TGTGCCAGTAGTCCCCGGGCCGGGACAGGGCCCCAAAACATTCAGTACTTC. The encoded protein is CASSPRAGTGPQNIQYF.

The chain employs TRBV5-4 and TRBJ2-2; TRBD2 agrees at 13 bases. Per the germline V gene, CDR1 is SGHNT and CDR2 is YYREEE (reference sequence). The CDR3 has 19 residues. V shed 0 bases, J shed 3 bases, and the junction held 8 bases outside the gene matches. CDR3 DNA sequence: TGTGCCAGCAGCTTGGCAGGGACTAGCGGGAATTTCTACACCGGGGAGCTGTTTTTT. Protein product: CASSLAGTSGNFYTGELFF.

The chain links TRBV7-8 to TRBJ2-7; D possibly matches TRBD1 or TRBD2 (5 bases each). The CDR3 is 15 amino acids. V lost 5 bases and J 0 bases, leaving 14 bases between the germline ends. CDR1 is SGHVS and CDR2 is FQNEAQ in the germline V gene. The CDR3 loop reads CASSAFSGTSYEQYF. For the CDR3, the DNA is TGTGCCAGCAGCGCGTTCTCCGGGACCTCCTACGAGCAGTACTTC.

This clone was found a few times. CDR3: CASSLAEANYGYTF. The CDR3 nucleotides are TGTGCCAGCAGCTTAGCTGAGGCTAACTATGGCTACACCTTC. V usage is TRBV7-2 and J usage is TRBJ1-2; unclear D gene. Germline values: CDR1 SGHTA, CDR2 FQGNSA. V shed 0 bases and J shed 0 bases, with 5 bases lying between them. This CDR3 has 14 amino acids. Complete variable domain (other parts from reference TRBV7-2 and TRBJ1-2): GAGVSQSPSNKVTEKGKDVELRCDPISGHTALYWYRQSLGQGLEFLIYFQGNSAPDKSGLPSDRFSAERTGGSVSTLTIQRTQQEDSAVYLCASSLAEANYGYTFGSGTRLTVV.

Judged by abundance, this clone is medium-sized. This rearrangement joins TRBV2 to TRBJ2-1; tentative D call: TRBD2 (6 bases). Germline V CDR1 and CDR2: SNHLY, FYNNEI. The CDR3 length is 17 residues. With 10 bases removed from V and 4 bases from J, the gap between germline ends came to 26 bases. The CDR3 DNA reads as TGTGCCACCGAGGGTCGAATGGGACTCCCCCAATACAATGAGCAGTTCTTC. It specifies CATEGRMGLPQYNEQFF.

V is TRBV19 and J is TRBJ2-5, with TRBD2 as a possible D gene (5 bases). This CDR3 is 16 amino acids long. The ends were cut back, 6 bases at V and 5 bases at J, with 22 bases in the middle. Germline loops: CDR1 LNHDA, CDR2 SQIVND (reference sequence). The DNA of the CDR3 is TGTGCCAGTAGCCACTTCTACCAGGTCGGGGAGGAGACCCAGTACTTC. Amino acid sequence: CASSHFYQVGEETQYF.